This entry describes one TCR beta chain. The antigen is undetermined. From the RT-PCR reads, TCRdb called clonotypes with MiXCR, one entry per CDR3 protein. The sample gives around 580,000 distinct CDR3 sequences, 11% to 15% of which show up once; around 10% is in the top ten. V dropped 0 bases and J dropped 5 bases, with 11 bases sitting between them. The CDR3 covers 14 residues. CDR1 is SGHAT, CDR2 FQNNGV, per germline. This entry comes from a study of response to subunit inactivated influenza vaccine. Study results and limitations: Authors suggested few new T cells are recruited by each seasonal influenza vaccination.

The TCR was taken from a man aged 50-59 years who received an inactivated influenza vaccine. Source: PBMCs from blood, taken 11 to 12 days after vaccination. This sequence joins TRBV11-2 and TRBJ2-7; perhaps D is TRBD1 or TRBD2 (5 bases each). Written as DNA, the CDR3 is TGTGCCAGCAGCTTAGAATCAGGGAGAAACGAGCAGTACTTC. Translated, it gives CASSLESGRNEQYF.